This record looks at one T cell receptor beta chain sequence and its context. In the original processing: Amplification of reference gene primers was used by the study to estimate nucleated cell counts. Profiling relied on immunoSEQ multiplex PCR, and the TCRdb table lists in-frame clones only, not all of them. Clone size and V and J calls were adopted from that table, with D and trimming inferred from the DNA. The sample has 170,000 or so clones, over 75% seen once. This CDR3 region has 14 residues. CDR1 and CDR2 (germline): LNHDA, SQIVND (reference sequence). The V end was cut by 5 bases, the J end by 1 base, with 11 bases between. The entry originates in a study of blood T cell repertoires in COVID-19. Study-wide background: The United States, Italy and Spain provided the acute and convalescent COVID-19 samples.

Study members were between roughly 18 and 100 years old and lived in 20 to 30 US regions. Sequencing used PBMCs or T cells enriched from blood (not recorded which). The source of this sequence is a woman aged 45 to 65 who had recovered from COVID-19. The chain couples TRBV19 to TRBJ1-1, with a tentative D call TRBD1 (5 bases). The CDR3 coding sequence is TGTGCCAGTAGTGTTCGAGGACAGAACACTGAAGCTTTCTTT. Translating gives CASSVRGQNTEAFF. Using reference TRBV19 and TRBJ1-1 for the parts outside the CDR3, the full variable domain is DGGITQSPKYLFRKEGQNVTLSCEQNLNHDAMYWYRQDPGQGLRLIYYSQIVNDFQKGDIAEGYSVSREKKESFPLTVTSAQKNPTAFYLCASSVRGQNTEAFFGQGTRLTVV.